This entry concerns a single T cell receptor beta chain. This record belongs to a study of shared clonotypes between healthy human individuals. The assay was immunoSEQ multiplex PCR, and TCRdb's table has in-frame clones only and misses some. The sample consists of 850,000 to 1,200,000 clones, 75% of them appearing once. With 4 bases clipped from V and 5 bases from J, the junction kept 7 bases outside the gene matches. The CDR3 has 15 residues. In germline, CDR1 is SEHNR, CDR2 FQNEAQ (reference sequence). This clonotype originated in a man in his late teens or twenties in good health. Sequencing used memory CD4+ T cells sorted from blood. Indicated subset: CD45RA-negative fraction. This rearrangement joins TRBV7-9 to TRBJ1-2; 10 nucleotides match TRBD1. The CDR3 DNA follows: TGTGCCAGCAGCTGGGACAGGGGACGTCCTTATGGCTACACCTTC. This sequence encodes CASSWDRGRPYGYTF.